The clone carrying this TCR delta chain was picked up a small number of times. TCRdb re-called the RT-PCR reads with CATT. The table shows under 2,000 delta-chain clones, with around 45% occurring only once. Germline V gene data show CDR1 as TSWWSYY and CDR2 as QGS. This CDR3 comprises 18 residues. V was trimmed by 2 bases and J by 2 bases, leaving 21 bases between them. These data come from a study of gamma-delta T cells after stem cell transplantation. The source is a human donor. It is not recorded whose cells these are; they may come from a transplant donor. The sequenced sample was gamma-delta T cells. This rearrangement joins TRDV1 to TRDJ1; D uncertain. This CDR3 is CALGEEEVRPANTDKLIF. In DNA form, the CDR3 reads TGTGCTCTTGGGGAAGAGGAGGTAAGGCCAGCTAATACCGATAAACTCATCTTT.